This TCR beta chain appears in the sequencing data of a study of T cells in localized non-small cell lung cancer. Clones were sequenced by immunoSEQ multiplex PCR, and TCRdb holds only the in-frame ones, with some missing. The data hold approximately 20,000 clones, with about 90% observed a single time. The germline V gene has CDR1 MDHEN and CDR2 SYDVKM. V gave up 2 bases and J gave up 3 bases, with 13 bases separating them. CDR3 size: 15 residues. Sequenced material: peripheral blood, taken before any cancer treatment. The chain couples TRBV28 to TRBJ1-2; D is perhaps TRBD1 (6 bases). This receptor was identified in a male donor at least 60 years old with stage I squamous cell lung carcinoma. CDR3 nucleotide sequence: TGTGCCAGCAGTTTAGACTGGGGGGGCGACTATGGCTACACCTTC. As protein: CASSLDWGGDYGYTF.